These 10 T cell receptor beta chains were sequenced from one sample in a study of blood T cell repertoires in COVID-19. TCRdb's copy holds only in-frame clones and misses some; the assay was immunoSEQ multiplex PCR. The sample lists around 270,000 clones; approximately 86% were seen once. Source material: peripheral blood. These receptors all stem from a woman in her sixties with COVID-19, enrolled during active disease.

This clone showed up just a few times. The rearrangement joins TRBV11-2 to TRBJ2-7; the match to TRBD1 covers 10 bases. Germline CDR1 reads SGHAT; CDR2 reads FQNNGV. This CDR3 has 15 amino acids. The J segment lost 2 bases and the V segment lost 0 bases, leaving 1 base of the junction unmatched. This CDR3 is CASSLEGQGTYEQYF. The CDR3 region has the DNA TGTGCCAGCAGCTTAGAGGGACAGGGGACCTACGAGCAGTACTTC.

This clone has just one count. This chain connects TRBV6-8 to TRBJ2-4; 8 bases map to TRBD1. Germline V gene sequence: CDR1 MNHGY, CDR2 SAAAGT. This CDR3 spans 19 amino acids. V gave up 5 bases and J gave up 3 bases; unmatched junction bases: 18. CDR3 protein: CASSPPIDRGRVGKNIQYF. In DNA form, the CDR3 reads TGTGCCAGCAGTCCCCCCATAGACAGGGGAAGGGTTGGCAAAAACATTCAGTACTTC.

The chain joins TRBV3-1 (or the pseudogene TRBV3-2) to TRBJ2-1, with 8 positions matching TRBD2. The V and J ends lost 4 bases and 5 bases, in that order; junction bases with no gene match: 10. CDR1 LGHDT and CDR2 YNNKEL come from the germline V gene (reference sequence). The CDR3 runs 16 residues. The CDR3 sequence is CASSPSGGGKDNEQFF. In nucleotides, the CDR3 is TGTGCCAGCAGCCCCTCGGGAGGGGGAAAAGACAATGAGCAGTTCTTC.

This clone was counted a few times. This CDR3 reads CASSPPARQAASEAFF. The DNA of the CDR3 is TGTGCCAGCAGCCCCCCGGCCCGACAGGCGGCCTCTGAAGCTTTCTTT. The chain is built from TRBV7-9 and TRBJ1-1; D possibly corresponds to TRBD1 (6 bases). The V and J ends lost 5 bases and 6 bases respectively, with 22 bases between them. The length of the CDR3 is 16 residues. Germline CDR1 and CDR2: SEHNR and FQNEAQ (reference sequence).

The J gene is TRBJ1-2, the V gene TRBV6-5; D gene unclear. The CDR3 contains 15 residues. V was clipped by 0 bases and J by 4 bases, with 12 bases between them. Per germline, CDR1 MNHEY and CDR2 SVGAGI. The CDR3 DNA reads as TGTGCCAGCAGTTACTCGAACAGCAGATCCTATGGCTACACCTTC. Amino acid sequence: CASSYSNSRSYGYTF.

V gene TRBV6-5 combines with J gene TRBJ1-1; no clear D. Trimming left V 6 bases short and J 5 bases short, with 16 bases between. Per the germline V gene, CDR1 is MNHEY and CDR2 is SVGAGI. The CDR3 is 14 amino acids. CDR3 in DNA: TGTGCCAGCAGCCACCCGGGAGGTACGACTGAAGCTTTCTTT. Encoded protein: CASSHPGGTTEAFF.

This clone has only a few counts. The J gene is TRBJ1-6, the V gene TRBV3-1 (or the pseudogene TRBV3-2); D remains ambiguous. The V gene's germline CDR1 is LGHDT and CDR2 YNNKEL (reference sequence). The CDR3 spans 13 residues. The germline V and J ends were trimmed by 2 bases and 7 bases, with 6 bases remaining between them. This CDR3 reads CASSQIRNSPLHF. In DNA, the CDR3 is TGTGCCAGCAGCCAAATACGGAATTCACCCCTCCACTTT.

CDR3 DNA: TGTGCCAGCAGCGAGCCGGGGGGAGGCTACACCTTC. Amino acid sequence: CASSEPGGGYTF. The J gene is TRBJ1-2, the V gene TRBV9, with D possibly matching TRBD1 (5 bases). Germline assignment: CDR1 SGDLS and CDR2 YYNGEE. The CDR3 is 12 residues long. V was shortened by 3 bases and J by 8 bases, with 11 bases between the two germline ends.

J is TRBJ2-1 and V is TRBV10-3, with TRBD2 matching over 13 bases. The trim removed 6 bases at V and 7 bases at J, leaving 12 bases unmatched. Germline CDR1 reads ENHRY; CDR2 reads SYGVKD. The CDR3 is 17 residues long. The DNA for the CDR3 is TGTGCCATCAGCGACCGCGGACTAGCGGGAGCAGTGAATGAGCAGTTCTTC. It is translated as CAISDRGLAGAVNEQFF.

The V and J genes are TRBV18 and TRBJ2-7; maybe TRBD1 (6 bases). V was trimmed by 3 bases and J by 5 bases, leaving 17 bases between them. CDR1 is KGHSH, CDR2 LQKENI, per germline. The CDR3 has 15 amino acids. The CDR3 sequence: CASSPRTRGLDEQYF. The CDR3 bases are TGTGCCAGCTCACCGCGTACCAGGGGTCTCGACGAGCAGTACTTC.